The 20 T cell receptor beta chains below come from one sample, sequenced in a study of CD8+CD57+ T cells in acquired aplastic anemia. Genomic DNA, serving as template, underwent TCR beta VDJ and CDR3 profiling. TCRdb reanalysed the reads using MiXCR and keeps one entry per CDR3 protein. The data hold around 400,000 distinct CDR3 sequences, with 65% to 80% observed a single time. Sequenced input: sorted CD4+, CD8+, or CD8+CD57+ T cells (not recorded which) from PBMCs. The receptor source for this set is a human donor in good health, serving as a control.

In this sample, this clonotype turned up many times. The chain combines TRBV4-2 with TRBJ1-3; no reliable D call. Per germline, CDR1 LGHNA and CDR2 YNFKEQ. Between the trimmed V and J ends, which lost 4 bases and 0 bases, there was a span of 10 bases. The CDR3 length is 15 residues. CDR3 in amino acids: CASSLGEDSGNTIYF. The CDR3 bases are TGTGCCAGCAGCCTCGGAGAAGACTCTGGAAACACCATATATTTT.

This clonotype was counted at least ten times. This chain connects TRBV5-1 to TRBJ2-3, with no clear D. V was pared by 0 bases and J by 2 bases, with 10 bases between. The germline CDR1 and CDR2 sequences are SGHRS and YFSETQ. The CDR3 loop spans 15 amino acids. For the CDR3, the DNA is TGCGCCAGCAGCTTGGAGGGTGGATTCACAGATACGCAGTATTTT. Its protein product is CASSLEGGFTDTQYF.

This clonotype came up many times. The CDR3, as DNA: TGTGCCGGTCACAGGGGATTGAACACCGGGGAGCTGTTTTTT. It specifies CAGHRGLNTGELFF. The rearrangement uses TRBV7-2 and TRBJ2-2; 7 bases are shared with TRBD1. The CDR3 has 14 residues. The germline V gene encodes CDR1 SGHTA and CDR2 FQGNSA. Germline trimming cut 11 bases from V and 1 base from J; bases unmatched to any gene: 7. Together with reference TRBV7-2 and TRBJ2-2, the CDR3 gives the full variable domain: GAGVSQSPSNKVTEKGKDVELRCDPISGHTALYWYRQSLGQGLEFLIYFQGNSAPDKSGLPSDRFSAERTGGSVSTLTIQRTQQEDSAVYLCAGHRGLNTGELFFGEGSRLTVL.

For this clonotype: The junction differs from germline at one of its ends, possibly a read error. The chain combines TRBV7-9 with TRBJ1-5; 7 positions agree with TRBD1. The CDR3 totals 14 residues. CDR1 and CDR2 (germline): SEHNR, FQNEAQ (reference sequence). Here the CDR3 reads CASSSQGTYHSQLF. For the CDR3, the DNA is TGTGCCAGCAGCTCACAGGGGACTTATCACTCCCAGCTCTTT.

This clonotype was detected ten times or more. The chain uses TRBV13 and TRBJ2-5, with D unresolved. V was clipped by 4 bases and J by 5 bases, with 8 bases between them. CDR3 length: 12 residues. Germline CDR1 is PRHDT and CDR2 is FYEKMQ (reference sequence). In DNA, the CDR3 is TGTGCCAGCAGCTCTTGGCGTGAGACCCAGTACTTC. Translated, it gives CASSSWRETQYF.

This sequence joins TRBV7-4 and TRBJ2-2; D may correspond to TRBD1 or TRBD2 (5 bases each). CDR1 SGHVT and CDR2 SQSDAQ come from the germline V gene. Trimming removed 5 bases from V and 11 bases from J, with 27 bases in between. The CDR3 runs 17 residues. CDR3 residues: CASSGSRGTTAPFELFF. CDR3 DNA sequence: TGTGCCAGCAGCGGGTCCAGAGGGACCACAGCCCCCTTCGAGCTGTTTTTT.

The chain recombines TRBV20-1 with TRBJ2-1; D is uncertain. This CDR3 comprises 11 residues. V lost 3 bases and J lost 12, with 12 bases in between. Germline loops: CDR1 DFQATT, CDR2 SNEGSKA (reference sequence). DNA of the CDR3: TGCAGTGCTAGCCAGAGCAGTGCGCAGTTCTTC. Its protein product is CSASQSSAQFF.

This clonotype was counted many times. The chain uses TRBV19 and TRBJ1-2; 8 bases fit TRBD1. This CDR3 has 16 residues. From germline, CDR1 is LNHDA and CDR2 SQIVND (reference sequence). V dropped 4 bases and J dropped 3; count of bases not matched to a gene: 10. The CDR3 region is CASSTNRDRSDYGYTF. DNA of the CDR3: TGTGCCAGTAGTACGAACCGGGACAGGAGTGACTATGGCTACACCTTC.

The gene calls are TRBV2 and TRBJ2-5, with D possibly matching TRBD1 (6 bases). Germline V lookup: CDR1 SNHLY, CDR2 FYNNEI. Trimming pared 8 bases from V and 2 bases from J, leaving 15 bases between. There are 14 residues in the CDR3. The CDR3 here is CASCYTGLQETQYF. In nucleotides, the CDR3 is TGTGCCAGCTGCTACACAGGGCTTCAAGAGACCCAGTACTTC.

Concerning this clonotype itself: At one boundary the junction diverges from the germline segment, which might be a read error. The chain links TRBV9 to TRBJ2-7, with a tentative D call TRBD1 (6 bases). The CDR3 runs 14 residues. Germline V gives CDR1 SGDLS, CDR2 YYNGEE. The CDR3 reads CASSERTALNTQDF. The CDR3 DNA reads as TGTGCCAGCAGCGAGCGGACAGCTCTAAACACTCAAGACTTC.

This clonotype came up once. The rearrangement uses TRBV15 and TRBJ1-1; D is unresolved. The CDR3 is 13 residues long. The germline CDR1 and CDR2 sequences are LNHNV and YYDKDF (reference sequence). The V and J ends lost 5 bases and 0 bases respectively, with 7 bases between them. CDR3 residues: CATSGGMNTEAFF. DNA of the CDR3: TGTGCCACCAGCGGAGGGATGAACACTGAAGCTTTCTTT.

The genes are TRBV29-1 and TRBJ1-2; D is possibly TRBD1 (6 bases). Trimming pared 8 bases from V and 8 bases from J, leaving 12 bases between. CDR3 size: 10 residues. Germline CDR1 reads SQVTM; CDR2 reads ANQGSEA. The CDR3: CSLDGQGYTF. Here the CDR3 DNA reads TGCAGCTTGGACGGACAGGGCTACACCTTC.

Notes on this clonotype: The CDR3 does not close with the conserved phenylalanine or tryptophan, likely indicating a read error. The chain uses TRBV29-1 and TRBJ1-1, with a possible D match to TRBD1 (5 bases). Germline V gene data show CDR1 as SQVTM and CDR2 as ANQGSEA. Trimming pared 7 bases from V and 0 bases from J, leaving 12 bases between. The CDR3 has 13 amino acids. The CDR3 coding sequence is TGCAGCGCTGGGGCAGGCATGAACACTGAAGCTTTCTCT. This sequence encodes CSAGAGMNTEAFS.

The V gene is TRBV12-3 or TRBV12-4, the J gene TRBJ2-6; no firm D call. The CDR3 contains 16 residues. Trimming cost V 7 bases and J 1 base, with 14 bases left between them. CDR3 sequence: CASTSWAQSGANVLTF. The DNA of the CDR3 is TGTGCCAGCACCTCATGGGCACAATCTGGGGCCAACGTCCTGACTTTC.

The rearrangement uses TRBV7-3 and TRBJ2-1, with D unclear. Trimming pared 1 base from V and 1 base from J, leaving 5 bases between. The CDR3 has 14 residues. Germline loops: CDR1 SGHTA, CDR2 FQGTGA. CDR3 in DNA: TGTGCCAGCAGCTTAAGGTATTCCTACAATGAGCAGTTCTTC. Protein sequence: CASSLRYSYNEQFF. Filled out from reference TRBV7-3 and TRBJ2-1, the complete variable domain reads GAGVSQTPSNKVTEKGKYVELRCDPISGHTALYWYRQSLGQGPEFLIYFQGTGAADDSGLPNDRFFAVRPEGSVSTLKIQRTERGDSAVYLCASSLRYSYNEQFFGPGTRLTVL.

Points on this clonotype: A junction boundary mismatches the germline segment, possibly from a read error. The V gene is TRBV11-2, the J gene TRBJ1-4; 7 bases are a match to TRBD1. Per germline, CDR1 SGHAT and CDR2 FQNNGV. This CDR3 contains 15 residues. As DNA, the CDR3 is TGCGCCAGCAGCCAGGACCAGGGGGTGACGCTAAAACTGTTTTTT. This gives the protein CASSQDQGVTLKLFF.

The V gene is TRBV7-9, the J gene TRBJ1-3; D may be TRBD1 (6 bases). With 5 bases removed from V and 16 bases from J, the gap between germline ends came to 27 bases. The CDR3 is 15 residues long. The germline V gene has CDR1 SEHNR and CDR2 FQNEAQ (reference sequence). The CDR3 DNA reads TGTGCCAGCAGCCCCACAGGGCCCTACGAGCAGTCCTTCTATTTT. This gives the protein CASSPTGPYEQSFYF.

This clonotype was seen more than once but under ten times. CDR3 residues: CASRGLGRGIGSDGYTF. The CDR3 DNA is TGTGCCAGCAGGGGACTGGGGCGGGGGATCGGATCCGATGGCTACACCTTC. The chain has TRBV9 and TRBJ1-2; D is perhaps TRBD1 (5 bases). Germline V CDR1 and CDR2: SGDLS, YYNGEE. The CDR3 has 17 residues. The V end was cut by 5 bases, the J end by 6 bases, with 26 bases between. Supplemented by reference TRBV9 and TRBJ1-2, the full variable domain reads DSGVTQTPKHLITATGQRVTLRCSPRSGDLSVYWYQQSLDQGLQFLIQYYNGEERAKGNILERFSAQQFPDLHSELNLSSLELGDSALYFCASRGLGRGIGSDGYTFGSGTRLTVV.

This clonotype has only a few counts. The chain links TRBV10-1 to TRBJ2-7, with 9 bases matching TRBD2. The CDR3 totals 15 residues. V lost 4 bases to trimming and J lost 2 bases; unmatched junction nucleotides: 6. Looked up from germline, CDR1 is WNHNN and CDR2 is SYGVQD (reference sequence). In DNA, the CDR3 is TGCGCCAGCAGTGGGCTAGCGGGAACTACCTACGAGCAGTACTTC. Translated, it gives CASSGLAGTTYEQYF.

The V gene is TRBV25-1, the J gene TRBJ1-6; the match to TRBD1 covers 9 bases. V was clipped by 3 bases and J by 10 bases; unmatched bases: 7. Germline V gene data show CDR1 as MGHDK and CDR2 as SYGVNS. The CDR3 extends over 15 amino acids. The chain's CDR3 is CASSEYGDRESPLHF. The DNA of the CDR3 is TGTGCCAGCAGTGAGTATGGGGACAGGGAGTCACCCCTCCACTTT.